This section outlines one T cell receptor (beta chain) sequence together with its context. What it recognizes is unknown. The repertoire was sequenced with immunoSEQ multiplex PCR; TCRdb's copy has only in-frame clones and lacks some. The sample yields 150,000 to 200,000 clones, 88% seen once. After removal of 8 bases from V and 0 bases from J, the junction contained 6 bases not matched to a gene. Germline assignment: CDR1 ENHRY and CDR2 SYGVKD. This CDR3 has 14 amino acids. These data belong to a study of T cell responses to AZD1222 COVID-19 vaccine. Broader study findings: Targets within unmutated variant regions were reportedly found for nearly half of spike-specific TCRs. Spike-specific TCR breadth and depth went up after people got two AZD1222 doses. Mapped onto spike, vaccine-associated CD4 TCRs spanned it and were dominant at 160-218 and 743-854.

The sequence was obtained from an adult who received the AZD1222 COVID-19 vaccine. Here the sequenced sample was peripheral blood, taken 28 days after the second AZD1222 dose. This sequence joins TRBV10-3 and TRBJ2-7; 8 bases are shared with TRBD1. This chain's CDR3 is CAIGEQGVSYEQYF. The CDR3 DNA sequence: TGTGCCATCGGGGAACAGGGGGTCTCCTACGAGCAGTACTTC.